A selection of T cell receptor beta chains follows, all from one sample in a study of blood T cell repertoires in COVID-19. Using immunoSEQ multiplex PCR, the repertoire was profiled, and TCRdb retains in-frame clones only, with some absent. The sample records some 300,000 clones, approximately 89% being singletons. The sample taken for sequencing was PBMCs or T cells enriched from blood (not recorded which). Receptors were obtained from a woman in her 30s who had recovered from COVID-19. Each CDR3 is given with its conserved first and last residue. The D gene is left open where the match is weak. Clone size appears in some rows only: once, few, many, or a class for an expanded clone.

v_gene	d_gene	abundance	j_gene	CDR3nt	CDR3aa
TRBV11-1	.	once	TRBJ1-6	TGTGCCAGCAGCTTAGTACGAACGGGAATTTCACCCCTCCACTTT	CASSLVRTGISPLHF
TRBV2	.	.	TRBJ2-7	TGTGCACATGCCCCCAGCGGAGCCATTCTTTCCTACGAGCAGTACTTC	CAHAPSGAILSYEQYF
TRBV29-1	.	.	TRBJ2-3	TGCAGCGTCCTCCCGCGGATTACTAGCACAGATACGCAGTATTTT	CSVLPRITSTDTQYF
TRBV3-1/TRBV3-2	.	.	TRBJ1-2	TGTGCCAGCAGCCATACGATCCCTGGGGAGGGCTACACCTTC	CASSHTIPGEGYTF
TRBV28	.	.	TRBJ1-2	TGTGCCAGCAGCTCCCCGACAGCTTCAGCTAACTATGGCTACACCTTC	CASSSPTASANYGYTF
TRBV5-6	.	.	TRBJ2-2	TGTGCCAGCAGCCGACTCGGGGCCGGGGAGCTGTTTTTT	CASSRLGAGELFF
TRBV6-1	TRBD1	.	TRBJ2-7	TGTGCCAGCAGTGCTCCGGGACAGTCGGGCTCCTACGAGCAGTACTTC	CASSAPGQSGSYEQYF
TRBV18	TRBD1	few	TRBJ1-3	TGTGCCAGCTCACCGCTAACAGGGGACGGAAACACCATATATTTT	CASSPLTGDGNTIYF
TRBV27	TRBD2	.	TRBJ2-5	TGTGCCAGCAGTTCGTGGGGGCGGGGACTAGCGGGAGGGCTTGAGACCCAGTACTTC	CASSSWGRGLAGGLETQYF
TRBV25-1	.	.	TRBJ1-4	TGTGCCGCGGAACAGGAGAAAGGGTCTAGTAATGAAAAACTGTTTTTT	CAAEQEKGSSNEKLFF
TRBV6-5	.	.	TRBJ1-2	TGTGCCAGCAGGGTGGGCAGCTATGGCTACACCTTC	CASRVGSYGYTF
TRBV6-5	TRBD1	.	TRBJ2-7	TGTGCCAGCAGAAAACGGGACAGCTCCTACGAGCAGTACTTC	CASRKRDSSYEQYF
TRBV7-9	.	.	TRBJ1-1	TGTGCCAGCAGCTTAGGGGCAGGGAGGATGAACACTGAAGCTTTCTTT	CASSLGAGRMNTEAFF
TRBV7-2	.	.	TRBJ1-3	TGTGCCAGCAGCTTAGTCGCTAACTCTGGAAACACCATATATTTT	CASSLVANSGNTIYF
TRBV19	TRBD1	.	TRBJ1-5	TGTGCCAGTAGCGGGACAGGGGATCGGAATCAGCCCCAGCATTTT	CASSGTGDRNQPQHF
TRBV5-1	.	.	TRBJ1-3	TGCGCCAGCACCCCAGGATTTGGAAACACCATATATTTT	CASTPGFGNTIYF
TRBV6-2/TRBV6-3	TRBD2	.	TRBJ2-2	TGTGCCAGCAGCCGACTAGCGGGATATCTGGCCACCGGGGAGCTGTTTTTT	CASSRLAGYLATGELFF
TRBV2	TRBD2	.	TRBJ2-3	TGTGCCAGCAGTGAGTTCCGAGCGGGAGTTGACACAGATACGCAGTATTTT	CASSEFRAGVDTDTQYF
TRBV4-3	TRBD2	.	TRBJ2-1	TGCGCCAGCAGCCTAGACACTAGCGGGTACAATGAGCAGTTCTTC	CASSLDTSGYNEQFF
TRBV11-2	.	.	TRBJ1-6	TGTGCCAGCAGCTTATACGGGTCCTATAATTCACCCCTCCACTTT	CASSLYGSYNSPLHF
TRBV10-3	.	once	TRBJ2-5	TGTGCCATCAGTCTCAACGGTTTTTCAGGCGAGACCCAGTACTTC	CAISLNGFSGETQYF
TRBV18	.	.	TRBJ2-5	TGTGCCAGCTCAGGGCAGGGGCAAGAGACCCAGTACTTC	CASSGQGQETQYF
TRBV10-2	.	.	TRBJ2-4	TGCGCCAGCGAGCAGGTTAAAGAGAGCATTCAGTACTTC	CASEQVKESIQYF
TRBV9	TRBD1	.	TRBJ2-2	TGTGCCAGCAGCCCCCGGACAGGGGAAGGAAGGTTCGCCGGGGAGCTGTTTTTT	CASSPRTGEGRFAGELFF
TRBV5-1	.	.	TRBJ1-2	TGCGCCAGCAGCTTTGCCAGGGGAATCTATGGCTACACCTTC	CASSFARGIYGYTF
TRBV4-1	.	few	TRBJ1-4	TGCGCCAGCAGCCGAATTTCTTTGGGCATAACAACTAATGAAAAACTGTTTTTT	CASSRISLGITTNEKLFF
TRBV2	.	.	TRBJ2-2	TGTGCCAGCAGTCAGGGGAACACCGGGGAGCTGTTTTTT	CASSQGNTGELFF
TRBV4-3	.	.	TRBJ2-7	TGCGCCAGCAGCCTGGGACTTAGCCCCTACGAGCAGTACTTC	CASSLGLSPYEQYF
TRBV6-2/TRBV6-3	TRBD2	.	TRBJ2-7	TGTGCCAGCAGTTACAGCCGGACTAGCGGTGACTACGAGCAGTACTTC	CASSYSRTSGDYEQYF
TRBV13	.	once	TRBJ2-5	TGTGCCAGCAGCCGTCCCCCCCAAGAGACCCAGTACTTC	CASSRPPQETQYF
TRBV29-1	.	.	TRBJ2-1	TGCAGTTTGAGAATCCGGGAGTATGAGCAGTTCTTC	CSLRIREYEQFF
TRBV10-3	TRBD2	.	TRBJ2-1	TGTGCCATCAACCGGGAGGGCCAGAATGAGCAGTTCTTC	CAINREGQNEQFF
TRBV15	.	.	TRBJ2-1	TGTGCCACCAGCAGAGACCCCCTCCGGGAGCAGTTCTTC	CATSRDPLREQFF